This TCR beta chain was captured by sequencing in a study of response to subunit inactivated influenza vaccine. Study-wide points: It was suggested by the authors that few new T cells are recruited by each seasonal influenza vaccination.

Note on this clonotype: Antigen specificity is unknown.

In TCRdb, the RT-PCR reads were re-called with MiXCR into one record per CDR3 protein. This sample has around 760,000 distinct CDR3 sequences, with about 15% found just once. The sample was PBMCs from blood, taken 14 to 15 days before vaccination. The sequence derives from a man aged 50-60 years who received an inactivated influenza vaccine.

The CDR3 sequence is CASSLEGLRQIKYSGANVLTF. The CDR3 coding sequence is TGTGCCAGCAGCTTAGAGGGTCTCCGGCAGATTAAATACTCTGGGGCCAACGTCCTGACTTTC. The rearrangement links TRBV11-2 to TRBJ2-6; D ambiguous. Germline loops: CDR1 SGHAT, CDR2 FQNNGV. The CDR3 extends over 21 amino acids. V was clipped by 0 bases and J by 0 bases, with 21 bases between them.